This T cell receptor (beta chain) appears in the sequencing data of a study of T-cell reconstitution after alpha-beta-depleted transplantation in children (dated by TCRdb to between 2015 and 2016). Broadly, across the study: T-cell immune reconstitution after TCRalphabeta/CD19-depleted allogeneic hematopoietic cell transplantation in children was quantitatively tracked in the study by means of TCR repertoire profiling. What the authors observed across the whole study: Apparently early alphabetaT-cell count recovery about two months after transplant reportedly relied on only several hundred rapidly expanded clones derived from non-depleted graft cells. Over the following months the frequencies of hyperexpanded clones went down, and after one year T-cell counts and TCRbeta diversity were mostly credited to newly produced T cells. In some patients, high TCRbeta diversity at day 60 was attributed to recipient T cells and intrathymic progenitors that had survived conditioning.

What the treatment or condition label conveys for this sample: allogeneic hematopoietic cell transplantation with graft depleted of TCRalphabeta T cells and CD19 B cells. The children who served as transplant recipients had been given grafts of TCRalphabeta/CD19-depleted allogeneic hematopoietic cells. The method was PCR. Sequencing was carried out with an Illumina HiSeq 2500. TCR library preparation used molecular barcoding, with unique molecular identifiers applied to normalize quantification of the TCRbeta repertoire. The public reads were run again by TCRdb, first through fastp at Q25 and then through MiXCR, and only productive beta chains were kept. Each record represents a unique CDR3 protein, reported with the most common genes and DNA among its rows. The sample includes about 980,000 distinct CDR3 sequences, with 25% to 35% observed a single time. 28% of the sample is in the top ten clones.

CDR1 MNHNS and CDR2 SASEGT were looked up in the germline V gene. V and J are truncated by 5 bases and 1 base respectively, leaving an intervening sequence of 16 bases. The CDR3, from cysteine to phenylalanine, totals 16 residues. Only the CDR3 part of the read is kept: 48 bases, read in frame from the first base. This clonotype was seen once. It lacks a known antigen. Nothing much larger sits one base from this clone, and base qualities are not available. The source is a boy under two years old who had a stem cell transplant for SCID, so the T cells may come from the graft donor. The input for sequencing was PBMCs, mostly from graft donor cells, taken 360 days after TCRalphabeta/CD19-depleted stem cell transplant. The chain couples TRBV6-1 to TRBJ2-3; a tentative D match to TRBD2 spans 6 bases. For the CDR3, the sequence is CASSTRSSGRTDTQYF. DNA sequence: TGTGCCAGCAGTACGCGGTCAAGCGGGCGCACAGATACGCAGTATTTT.